The clone carrying this T cell receptor beta chain was recorded at least ten times. Its antigen is unknown. Assembly of TCR beta libraries relied on iRepertoire HTBI primers together with Arm-PCR of CDR3 regions. One entry per CDR3 protein results from TCRdb running MiXCR on the multiplex PCR reads. The sample carries hundreds of thousands of distinct CDR3 sequences, around a sixth recorded once. The sample is drawn from a study of regulatory T cells in long-lasting Graves disease. Noted time point: newly diagnosed GD, antithyroid drugs for less than 3 months. Extracted PBMC RNA gave rise to the TCR library. Study-wide results and limits: The study examined only peripheral blood, not thyroid tissue.

The ends lost 4 bases at V and 4 bases at J; junction bases unmatched: 2. From germline, CDR1 is SGHDT and CDR2 YYEEEE. This CDR3 contains 13 residues. The TCR was taken from a female donor with Graves disease. The chain links TRBV5-6 to TRBJ2-1, with 7 bases lining up with TRBD1. The material sequenced was peripheral blood mononuclear cells (PBMCs), taken at new diagnosis, from a patient treated with antithyroid drugs. The CDR3 region is CASSGTEYNEQFF. CDR3 nucleotides: TGTGCCAGCAGCGGGACAGAGTACAATGAGCAGTTCTTC.